One sample yielded the 29 T cell receptor beta chains listed below, sequenced in a study of PD-L1 blockade in urothelial cancer. TCRdb's copy holds only in-frame clones and misses some; the assay was immunoSEQ multiplex PCR. Of about 88,000 clones detected, more than 85% appear once; the ten largest clones hold around a tenth. The input for sequencing was PBMCs, taken around atezolizumab (anti-PD-L1) treatment. All receptors come from a man aged 55-75 years with urothelial cancer.

The chain links TRBV6-1 to TRBJ2-7; 8 nucleotides align to TRBD2. The CDR3 length is 12 residues. V gave up 6 bases and J gave up 5 bases; unmatched junction bases: 3. Germline CDR1 reads MNHNS; CDR2 reads SASEGT. The CDR3 nucleotides are TGTGCCAGCAGCCGGGGGGGGAACGAGCAGTACTTC. It codes for CASSRGGNEQYF.

This sequence joins TRBV7-9 and TRBJ2-7; 8 positions match TRBD2. The germline CDR1 and CDR2 sequences are SEHNR and FQNEAQ (reference sequence). Trimming removed 6 bases from V and 0 bases from J; junction bases left unmatched: 4. The CDR3 sequence is 14 residues long. CDR3 nucleotide sequence: TGTGCCAGCAGGGATAGCGGGAACTCCTACGAGCAGTACTTC. Translating it yields CASRDSGNSYEQYF.

This clone appeared once. The rearrangement links TRBV7-9 to TRBJ1-2, with 7 bases lining up with TRBD1. Germline CDR1 and CDR2: SEHNR and FQNEAQ (reference sequence). Trimming at V came to 5 bases and at J to 2 bases, leaving 5 bases not matched to a gene. The CDR3 is made up of 14 amino acids. CDR3 region: CASSQTTGNYGYTF. CDR3 in DNA: TGTGCCAGCAGCCAGACGACAGGGAACTATGGCTACACCTTC.

V is TRBV7-3 and J is TRBJ2-5; possible D gene TRBD2, 6 bases. The CDR3 loop spans 15 amino acids. The germline V and J ends were trimmed by 4 bases and 4 bases, with 16 bases remaining between them. Germline CDR1 reads SGHTA; CDR2 reads FQGTGA. The CDR3 nucleotides are TGTGCCAGCAGCTCCCGGTCGGGGGTCATAGAGACCCAGTACTTC. Its protein product is CASSSRSGVIETQYF.

The chain couples TRBV11-2 to TRBJ2-5; D ambiguous. Trimming stripped 4 bases from V and 0 bases from J, with 9 bases between. The CDR3 has 14 residues. Germline CDR1 SGHAT, CDR2 FQNNGV. CDR3 coding DNA: TGTGCCAGCAGCTCGCGGAGCAACCAAGAGACCCAGTACTTC. The encoded protein is CASSSRSNQETQYF.

The chain combines TRBV5-1 with TRBJ2-2; TRBD1 matches at 8 bases. This CDR3 region has 17 residues. J lost 1 base, V lost 0 bases, and 5 bases had no gene match. Germline CDR1 is SGHRS and CDR2 is YFSETQ. This chain's CDR3 is CASSLAGRGRNTGELFF. The CDR3 DNA is TGCGCCAGCAGCTTGGCAGGCAGGGGGCGGAACACCGGGGAGCTGTTTTTT.

The V call is TRBV28, the J call TRBJ2-7; a possible D gene is TRBD2 (6 bases). The CDR3 consists of 12 residues. Trimming cost V 7 bases and J 4 bases, with 11 bases left between them. The germline V gene has CDR1 MDHEN and CDR2 SYDVKM. The DNA of the CDR3 is TGTGCCAGCAACCTCCGGGGGTACGAGCAGTACTTC. It codes for CASNLRGYEQYF.

Notes on this clone: Germline and junction disagree at one end, which may indicate a read error. This rearrangement joins TRBV7-7 to TRBJ2-5, with unresolved D. Germline V gene lookup returns CDR1 SSHAT and CDR2 FNYEAQ (reference sequence). The CDR3 loop spans 12 amino acids. CDR3 residues: CASSPAGETQYF. In nucleotides, the CDR3 is TGTGCTAGCAGCCCTGCCGGGGAGACCCAGTACTTC.

V is TRBV18 and J is TRBJ2-7; 7 nucleotides align to TRBD2. V lost 3 bases and J lost 0; bases outside the gene matches: 8. Germline V gives CDR1 KGHSH, CDR2 LQKENI. CDR3 length: 16 amino acids. The CDR3 loop reads CASSPASGLSSYEQYF. In DNA, the CDR3 is TGTGCCAGCTCACCGGCTAGCGGCCTGAGCTCCTACGAGCAGTACTTC. The complete variable domain, with remaining parts taken from reference TRBV18 and TRBJ2-7, reads NAGVMQNPRHLVRRRGQEARLRCSPMKGHSHVYWYRQLPEEGLKFMVYLQKENIIDESGMPKERFSAEFPKEGPSILRIQQVVRGDSAAYFCASSPASGLSSYEQYFGPGTRLTVT.

This clone was seen more than once but under ten times. The genes are TRBV27 and TRBJ2-7, with 9 bases aligning to TRBD1. This CDR3 comprises 14 residues. Germline V CDR1 and CDR2: MNHEY, SMNVEV (reference sequence). V shed 0 bases, J shed 4 bases, and the junction held 1 base outside the gene matches. CDR3 region: CASSLSTGGYEQYF. CDR3 coding DNA: TGTGCCAGCAGTTTATCGACAGGGGGGTACGAGCAGTACTTC.

The chain has TRBV7-9 and TRBJ2-7; 14 positions agree with TRBD2. CDR1 SEHNR and CDR2 FQNEAQ come from the germline V gene (reference sequence). With 5 bases clipped from V and 3 bases from J, the junction kept 15 bases outside the gene matches. CDR3 length: 19 amino acids. The CDR3 loop reads CASSRLGITGLAGDYEQYF. CDR3 nucleotides: TGTGCCAGCAGCCGCTTAGGGATTACGGGACTAGCGGGAGACTACGAGCAGTACTTC.

The genes are TRBV5-1 and TRBJ2-5, with 11 bases aligning to TRBD2. V gave up 4 bases and J gave up 5 bases; unmatched junction bases: 10. The CDR3 sequence is 16 residues long. CDR1 and CDR2 from the germline V gene are SGHRS and YFSETQ. CDR3 residues: CASSTVTSGGMETQYF. The CDR3 DNA reads as TGCGCCAGCAGCACCGTAACTAGCGGGGGAATGGAGACCCAGTACTTC.

The V call is TRBV5-1, the J call TRBJ2-3; 16 bases are a match to TRBD2. Trimming removed 0 bases from V and 4 bases from J; junction bases left unmatched: 5. This CDR3 has 18 amino acids. Germline V gene data show CDR1 as SGHRS and CDR2 as YFSETQ. The chain's CDR3 is CASSLGGLAGGRPDTQYF. CDR3 sequence (DNA): TGCGCCAGCAGCTTGGGGGGACTAGCGGGAGGGCGCCCAGATACGCAGTATTTT.

The CDR3 protein is CASSQNRGPYNEQFF. CDR3 DNA sequence: TGTGCCAGCAGCCAAAACAGGGGGCCTTACAATGAGCAGTTCTTC. V usage is TRBV4-2 and J usage is TRBJ2-1; TRBD1 matches at 9 bases. The J segment lost 4 bases and the V segment lost 2 bases, leaving 3 bases of the junction unmatched. This CDR3 is built from 15 residues. Per the germline V gene, CDR1 is LGHNA and CDR2 is YNFKEQ.

The chain recombines TRBV10-1 with TRBJ2-7; 9 nucleotides line up with TRBD1. CDR1 and CDR2 (germline): WNHNN, SYGVQD (reference sequence). V shed 3 bases and J 6 bases; nucleotides not matched to a gene: 9. The CDR3 covers 15 residues. The CDR3 protein is CASSDGQGSFSEQYF. In DNA, the CDR3 is TGCGCCAGCAGTGACGGACAGGGGTCGTTTAGCGAGCAGTACTTC.

This chain connects TRBV6-5 to TRBJ1-2; 9 positions match TRBD1. The CDR3 covers 15 residues. The junction had 14 bases not matched to a gene; V was cut back by 6 bases and J by 9 bases. Germline CDR1 is MNHEY and CDR2 is SVGAGI. The DNA for the CDR3 is TGTGCCAGCAGCTGGGGACAGGGCGTCCGAGGGAGCTACACCTTC. Residues: CASSWGQGVRGSYTF.

The chain has TRBV6-1 and TRBJ2-5; 9 bases agree with TRBD2. The CDR3 extends over 14 amino acids. Germline CDR1 and CDR2: MNHNS and SASEGT. Trimming removed 4 bases from V and 7 bases from J; junction bases left unmatched: 7. The CDR3 protein is CASSVGTSFATQYF. In nucleotides, the CDR3 is TGTGCCAGCAGTGTCGGGACTAGCTTTGCGACCCAGTACTTC.

The V and J genes are TRBV28 and TRBJ1-4; TRBD1 agrees at 7 bases. The CDR3 extends over 15 amino acids. Germline V gene sequence: CDR1 MDHEN, CDR2 SYDVKM. The ends lost 5 bases at V and 3 bases at J; junction bases unmatched: 6. The CDR3 DNA reads TGTGCCAGCAGTGCAGGGGGTGGGCCTAATGAAAAACTGTTTTTT. Translating it yields CASSAGGGPNEKLFF. The variable domain in full, with the rest retrieved from reference TRBV28 and TRBJ1-4, is DVKVTQSSRYLVKRTGEKVFLECVQDMDHENMFWYRQDPGLGLRLIYFSYDVKMKEKGDIPEGYSVSREKKERFSLILESASTNQTSMYLCASSAGGGPNEKLFFGSGTQLSVL.

The V call is TRBV2, the J call TRBJ2-5; TRBD2 matches 7 bases. The ends lost 2 bases at V and 4 bases at J; junction bases unmatched: 10. Germline V gene data show CDR1 as SNHLY and CDR2 as FYNNEI. CDR3 length: 16 residues. This CDR3 is CASSELWEGRGETQYF. In DNA, the CDR3 is TGTGCCAGCAGTGAATTGTGGGAGGGCCGAGGAGAGACCCAGTACTTC.

The chain links TRBV30 to TRBJ2-7; D may be TRBD2 (6 bases). This CDR3 comprises 12 residues. V lost 7 bases and J lost 7, with 17 bases in between. Germline values: CDR1 GTSNPN, CDR2 SVGIG (reference sequence). This CDR3 is CASKASGVEQYF. The CDR3 nucleotides read TGTGCCTCCAAGGCCTCGGGGGTAGAGCAGTACTTC.

The chain joins TRBV5-1 to TRBJ2-3; TRBD1 agrees at 7 bases. Germline CDR1 SGHRS, CDR2 YFSETQ. The CDR3 is made up of 14 amino acids. The J segment lost 1 base and the V segment lost 1 base, leaving 0 bases of the junction unmatched. The CDR3 sequence is CASSLQGGTDTQYF. CDR3 in DNA: TGCGCCAGCAGCTTGCAGGGGGGCACAGATACGCAGTATTTT.

V is TRBV6-5 and J is TRBJ1-2; 7 bases match TRBD1. The length of the CDR3 is 15 residues. J lost 1 base, V lost 7 bases, and 9 bases had no gene match. Germline V gene data show CDR1 as MNHEY and CDR2 as SVGAGI. As DNA, the CDR3 is TGTGCCAGCACGTCCCCGACAGGGATTAACTATGGCTACACCTTC. It codes for CASTSPTGINYGYTF.

This clone was detected only a few times. The chain carries TRBV30 and TRBJ1-6; TRBD1 matches 8 bases. From germline, CDR1 is GTSNPN and CDR2 SVGIG (reference sequence). The trim removed 7 bases at V and 10 bases at J, leaving 9 bases unmatched. This CDR3 has 13 amino acids. The CDR3 DNA sequence: TGTGCCTACCAGGGGGCGCGGCGATCACCCCTCCACTTT. This translates into CAYQGARRSPLHF.

The CDR3: CASSLPSGGQNNEQFF. For the CDR3, the DNA is TGTGCCAGCAGCTTGCCTAGCGGGGGCCAAAACAATGAGCAGTTCTTC. The V and J genes are TRBV7-9 and TRBJ2-1; 10 positions agree with TRBD2. Germline assignment: CDR1 SEHNR and CDR2 FQNEAQ (reference sequence). This CDR3 is built from 16 residues. The V segment lost 3 bases and the J segment 5 bases; nucleotides outside the gene matches: 7.

The chain combines TRBV6-6 with TRBJ2-2; 9 nucleotides line up with TRBD2. This CDR3 contains 16 residues. Trimming at V came to 0 bases and at J to 4 bases, leaving 3 bases not matched to a gene. The germline V gene encodes CDR1 MNHNY and CDR2 SVGAGI (reference sequence). The CDR3 loop is CASSYSGGRGTGELFF. CDR3 sequence (DNA): TGTGCCAGCAGTTACTCTGGCGGGAGGGGCACCGGGGAGCTGTTTTTT.

The chain combines TRBV5-1 with TRBJ1-1; 9 positions match TRBD1. Germline CDR1 and CDR2: SGHRS and YFSETQ. Trimming removed 1 base from V and 3 bases from J; junction bases left unmatched: 4. The CDR3 is 15 amino acids. The CDR3 nucleotides read TGCGCCAGCAGCTTGCCGAGGACAGGGGACACTGAAGCTTTCTTT. As protein: CASSLPRTGDTEAFF.

The CDR3 sequence: CASSEPPPFPPQHF. CDR3 bases: TGTGCCAGCAGTGAACCCCCCCCTTTCCCGCCCCAGCATTTT. This chain joins TRBV6-1 and TRBJ1-5; no firm D call. Trimming left V 2 bases short and J 9 bases short, with 14 bases between. The germline gives CDR1 MNHNS, CDR2 SASEGT. This CDR3 is built from 14 residues.

The chain is built from TRBV4-2 and TRBJ2-3, with TRBD2 identical over 7 bases. Trimming removed 5 bases from V and 0 bases from J; junction bases left unmatched: 5. This CDR3 has 15 residues. CDR1 is LGHNA, CDR2 YNFKEQ, per germline. The CDR3 loop is CASSSGASSTDTQYF. The DNA of the CDR3 is TGTGCCAGCAGCAGCGGGGCTTCTAGCACAGATACGCAGTATTTT.

CDR3 amino acids: CASSLGSSVHEQFF. CDR3 nucleotides: TGTGCCAGCAGCTTAGGTTCAAGCGTCCATGAGCAGTTCTTC. The chain combines TRBV7-8 with TRBJ2-1; D call uncertain. Germline CDR1 is SGHVS and CDR2 is FQNEAQ. Trimming took off 1 base at V and 8 bases at J, with 12 bases between the two ends. The CDR3 runs 14 residues.